This T cell receptor beta chain comes out of a study of blood T cells in healthy people across ages. This clonotype has at least ten counts. Its target is not known. A second PCR, run for about 7 to 12 cycles, used a sample-barcoded 5' primer plus a J-beta primer mix. Researchers report that a template-switch adaptor with 12 random nucleotides tagged each cDNA molecule. One entry per CDR3 protein, called by TCRdb with MiXCR from the 5' RACE reads. The repertoire holds 1.5 million to 2 million distinct CDR3 sequences, roughly 27% seen once, with 7.7% in the top ten. V was cut by 5 bases and J by 0 bases, with 7 bases left in between. This CDR3 spans 13 amino acids. The germline CDR1 and CDR2 sequences are MDHEN and SYDVKM. The study's findings and limits: What prevented conclusive comparison of naive and antigen-experienced cells was that PBMCs were unsorted. Observed TCR beta diversity showed a strong correlation with the percentage of naive T cells as measured by flow cytometry. It was the long-lived donors that had more naive CD4+ cells and higher diversity than aged donors.

The chain has TRBV28 and TRBJ1-2; D gene ambiguous. The sample taken for sequencing was blood. This receptor was taken from a woman aged 30 to 39 in good health. As DNA, the CDR3 is TGTGCCAGCAGTGTAGGACCTAACTATGGCTACACCTTC. It encodes CASSVGPNYGYTF.